These 12 T cell receptor beta chains share one sample of origin, sequenced in a study of human T cells and chemical hapten exposure. Using its own MiXCR run on the RACE reads, TCRdb lists one record per CDR3 protein. In the table there are some 65,000 distinct CDR3 sequences, about 6% of which are singletons. As to time point: healthy volunteer bleed at 6 weeks. Unfractionated whole blood yielded the extracted total RNA. The sample consisted of whole blood. The receptors were sampled from a female donor in good health. Some clones in this sample may be carry-over from other donors' samples.

This clonotype appeared a few times. CDR3 loop: CASSRSEGETQYF. The CDR3 DNA is TGCGCCAGCAGCCGCTCTGAGGGTGAGACCCAGTACTTC. This chain connects TRBV5-1 to TRBJ2-5; tentative D call: TRBD2 (5 bases). The V end was cut by 4 bases, the J end by 5 bases, with 12 bases between. This CDR3 has 13 amino acids. In germline, CDR1 is SGHRS, CDR2 YFSETQ.

In this sample, this clonotype turned up many times. The chain uses TRBV6-2 or TRBV6-3 and TRBJ1-1, with D hard to call. V lost 6 bases, J lost 0 bases, and 11 bases lay in between. The germline gives CDR1 MNHEY, CDR2 SVGEGT. The CDR3 extends over 14 amino acids. The CDR3 DNA reads TGTGCCAGCAGGACACTCTATCTGAACACTGAAGCTTTCTTT. As protein: CASRTLYLNTEAFF.

The V gene is TRBV19, the J gene TRBJ2-7, with 10 bases aligning to TRBD2. This CDR3 contains 15 residues. CDR1 is LNHDA, CDR2 SQIVND, per germline (reference sequence). The J segment lost 1 base and the V segment lost 1 base, leaving 1 base of the junction unmatched. CDR3 nucleotide sequence: TGTGCCAGTAGTATAGGGACTAGCGGTTCCTACGAGCAGTACTTC. It codes for CASSIGTSGSYEQYF. The full variable domain, in which reference TRBV19 and TRBJ2-7 provide the parts outside the CDR3, is DGGITQSPKYLFRKEGQNVTLSCEQNLNHDAMYWYRQDPGQGLRLIYYSQIVNDFQKGDIAEGYSVSREKKESFPLTVTSAQKNPTAFYLCASSIGTSGSYEQYFGPGTRLTVT.

Many counts were recorded for this clonotype. The chain has TRBV29-1 and TRBJ1-2; 7 nucleotides agree with TRBD1. CDR3 length equals 14 residues. Germline V lookup: CDR1 SQVTM, CDR2 ANQGSEA. V lost 6 bases, J lost 4 bases, and 11 bases stayed unmatched. As DNA, the CDR3 is TGCAGCGTAGCCATACAGGGGAGCGGCTATGGCTACACCTTC. It encodes CSVAIQGSGYGYTF.

The chain recombines TRBV6-6 with TRBJ2-3, with 7 bases matching TRBD1. Germline V CDR1 and CDR2: MNHNY, SVGAGI (reference sequence). The CDR3 runs to 15 residues. V gave up 6 bases and J gave up 2 bases; unmatched junction bases: 8. Written as DNA, the CDR3 is TGTGCCAGCAGGCCCGGGACAGTATCCACAGATACGCAGTATTTT. As protein: CASRPGTVSTDTQYF.

This clonotype was recorded at least ten times. This chain links TRBV20-1 with TRBJ2-7; TRBD1 aligns across 7 bases. CDR3 length: 13 residues. Germline lookup yields CDR1 DFQATT and CDR2 SNEGSKA (reference sequence). Unmatched junction bases numbered 8, after V lost 5 bases and J lost 4 bases. The CDR3 region has the DNA TGCAGTGCTCCTCGGACAGGTAGATACGAGCAGTACTTC. Amino acid sequence: CSAPRTGRYEQYF.

This clonotype was detected only a few times. The V and J genes are TRBV20-1 and TRBJ1-1; 7 nucleotides agree with TRBD1. CDR3 size: 13 residues. Germline CDR1 is DFQATT and CDR2 is SNEGSKA (reference sequence). The J segment lost 1 base and the V segment lost 5 bases, leaving 4 bases of the junction unmatched. In DNA form, the CDR3 reads TGCAGTGCTCAGGGACAGCAGAACACTGAAGCTTTCTTT. Amino acid sequence: CSAQGQQNTEAFF.

The sample holds many counts of this clonotype. The rearrangement uses TRBV12-3 or TRBV12-4 and TRBJ1-3; 8 positions agree with TRBD1. The CDR3 extends over 16 amino acids. V was pared by 4 bases and J by 5 bases, with 10 bases of the junction left unmatched. The CDR3 nucleotides read TGTGCCAGCAGTTCCGACGATCAGGGGGCAAGAAACACCATATATTTT. This codes for CASSSDDQGARNTIYF.

Ten or more counts support this clonotype. The chain has TRBV2 and TRBJ2-3, with D maybe TRBD2 (6 bases). Trimming cost V 6 bases and J 2 bases, with 15 bases left between them. The CDR3 runs 15 residues. The germline V gene encodes CDR1 SNHLY and CDR2 FYNNEI. In DNA, the CDR3 is TGTGCCAGCAGGGGAGGTTTGGGCCACACAGATACGCAGTATTTT. Residues: CASRGGLGHTDTQYF. Supplemented by reference TRBV2 and TRBJ2-3, the full variable domain reads EPEVTQTPSHQVTQMGQEVILRCVPISNHLYFYWYRQILGQKVEFLVSFYNNEISEKSEIFDDQFSVERPDGSNFTLKIRSTKLEDSAMYFCASRGGLGHTDTQYFGPGTRLTVL.

This clonotype came up many times. The rearrangement links TRBV6-2 or TRBV6-3 to TRBJ2-6, with D unclear. CDR1 is MNHEY, CDR2 SVGEGT, per germline. This CDR3 is 15 amino acids long. Trimming left V 8 bases short and J 0 bases short, with 11 bases between. CDR3 residues: CASAAYRSGANVLTF. The CDR3 DNA reads as TGTGCCAGCGCAGCGTACCGCTCTGGGGCCAACGTCCTGACTTTC.

This clonotype was detected ten times or more. The J gene is TRBJ2-1, the V gene TRBV5-4, with D perhaps matching TRBD2 (5 bases). This CDR3 has 12 amino acids. Germline V gene sequence: CDR1 SGHNT, CDR2 YYREEE (reference sequence). The V and J ends lost 4 bases and 5 bases respectively, with 7 bases between them. CDR3 bases: TGTGCCAGCAGCCCGGAGGACAATGAGCAGTTCTTC. Protein: CASSPEDNEQFF.

This sequence joins TRBV7-2 and TRBJ2-7; TRBD2 aligns across 13 bases. The CDR3 consists of 20 residues. After removal of 0 bases from V and 1 base from J, the junction contained 12 bases not matched to a gene. Germline CDR1 is SGHTA and CDR2 is FQGNSA. This chain's CDR3 is CASSLAPPRLAGGRSYEQYF. The DNA of the CDR3 is TGTGCCAGCAGCTTAGCGCCACCGAGACTAGCGGGAGGCAGGTCCTACGAGCAGTACTTC.